The next 9 T cell receptor beta chains were all read from a single sample in a study of blood T cell repertoires in COVID-19. Assay used: immunoSEQ multiplex PCR; TCRdb lists only in-frame clones, some missing. Among under 450,000 clones listed, over 75% were seen once. The sample taken for sequencing was PBMCs or T cells enriched from blood (not recorded which). The receptors stem from a man aged 25 to 45 who had recovered from COVID-19.

The chain couples TRBV4-1 to TRBJ2-3, with unresolved D. The germline CDR1 and CDR2 sequences are MGHRA and YSYEKL. The CDR3 is 16 residues long. The germline V and J ends were trimmed by 1 base and 6 bases, with 17 bases remaining between them. CDR3 region: CASSQGASLSGDTQYF. Written as DNA, the CDR3 is TGCGCCAGCAGCCAAGGGGCCAGTCTCTCTGGGGATACGCAGTATTTT.

This chain uses TRBV6-2 or TRBV6-3 with TRBJ1-5, with D uncertain. Trimming took off 3 bases at V and 2 bases at J, with 23 bases between the two ends. Germline lookup yields CDR1 MNHEY and CDR2 SVGEGT. This CDR3 contains 19 residues. CDR3 in DNA: TGTGCCAGCAGTTATCAGGAAGGAGGAGGGAGGATGGGCAATCAGCCCCAGCATTTT. Translated: CASSYQEGGGRMGNQPQHF.

V usage is TRBV5-1 and J usage is TRBJ2-1, with D uncertain. This CDR3 region has 13 residues. Germline CDR1 SGHRS, CDR2 YFSETQ. The ends were cut back, 6 bases at V and 4 bases at J, with 11 bases in the middle. In DNA form, the CDR3 reads TGCGCCAGCATGGGCGCCGGTTACAATGAGCAGTTCTTC. This codes for CASMGAGYNEQFF.

J is TRBJ2-5 and V is TRBV5-4; 11 bases fit TRBD2. Trimming removed 4 bases from V and 2 bases from J; junction bases left unmatched: 7. This CDR3 is 16 amino acids long. Germline CDR1 and CDR2: SGHNT and YYREEE (reference sequence). The DNA of the CDR3 is TGTGCCAGCAGCCCCCCCCGACTAGCGGGGCAAGAGACCCAGTACTTC. Its translation: CASSPPRLAGQETQYF.

The genes are TRBV4-2 and TRBJ2-1; 10 nucleotides agree with TRBD2. Germline CDR1 reads LGHNA; CDR2 reads YNFKEQ. Trimming removed 0 bases from V and 9 bases from J; junction bases left unmatched: 14. There are 18 residues in the CDR3. CDR3 sequence (DNA): TGTGCCAGCAGCCAAGATCGGGCAGCGGGGGGGCTATTCGGTGAGCAGTTCTTC. Translating gives CASSQDRAAGGLFGEQFF.

The chain is built from TRBV19 and TRBJ2-1, with 7 bases fitting TRBD2. Per germline, CDR1 LNHDA and CDR2 SQIVND (reference sequence). The CDR3 runs 14 residues. The V and J ends lost 4 bases and 5 bases, in that order; junction bases with no gene match: 5. The CDR3 reads CASSNVAGDNEQFF. The CDR3 bases are TGTGCCAGTAGTAACGTAGCGGGTGACAATGAGCAGTTCTTC.

The chain combines TRBV30 with TRBJ2-4; D call uncertain. The CDR3 covers 13 residues. Deletions cut 0 bases from V and 6 bases from J, with 9 bases between. Germline CDR1 GTSNPN, CDR2 SVGIG (reference sequence). The CDR3 DNA is TGTGCCTGGAGTGTACTCTCCGGAAACATTCAGTACTTC. Residues: CAWSVLSGNIQYF.

This chain links TRBV5-6 with TRBJ1-2, with 11 bases identical to TRBD1. Germline CDR1 SGHDT, CDR2 YYEEEE. With V trimmed by 3 bases and J by 4 bases, 17 bases remained unmatched. This CDR3 is 19 amino acids long. The CDR3 spells CASSWVGQGGLTTLYGYTF. The DNA for the CDR3 is TGTGCCAGCAGCTGGGTGGGACAGGGGGGCTTAACTACCCTCTATGGCTACACCTTC.

The chain has TRBV2 and TRBJ2-1; perhaps TRBD1 as D (5 bases). The CDR3 contains 13 residues. V was trimmed by 9 bases and J by 1 base, leaving 10 bases between them. Germline V CDR1 and CDR2: SNHLY, FYNNEI. CDR3 sequence (DNA): TGTGCCAGAAAGACAGAATCCTACAATGAGCAGTTCTTC. Residues: CARKTESYNEQFF.